Listed here is a single TCR beta chain. One end of the junction is discordant with germline, which a read error may explain. The CDR3 totals 14 residues. The germline V gene encodes CDR1 MNHEY and CDR2 SVGAGI. In TCRdb, the 5' RACE reads were re-called with MiXCR into one record per CDR3 protein. The repertoire has about 57,000 distinct CDR3 sequences, 26% of them found once; the top ten carry 2% to 2.5%. Tregs were sorted as CD4+CD25+CD127-/low cells. The origin of this receptor is a female donor with breast cancer. The chain couples TRBV6-5 to TRBJ2-7; maybe TRBD1 (6 bases). What was sequenced was tumor-infiltrating Tregs sorted from the breast tumor. The CDR3 DNA sequence: TGTGCCAGCAGCCCCGGGACACTCTCCTACGAGCAGTGCTTC. The encoded protein is CASSPGTLSYEQCF.